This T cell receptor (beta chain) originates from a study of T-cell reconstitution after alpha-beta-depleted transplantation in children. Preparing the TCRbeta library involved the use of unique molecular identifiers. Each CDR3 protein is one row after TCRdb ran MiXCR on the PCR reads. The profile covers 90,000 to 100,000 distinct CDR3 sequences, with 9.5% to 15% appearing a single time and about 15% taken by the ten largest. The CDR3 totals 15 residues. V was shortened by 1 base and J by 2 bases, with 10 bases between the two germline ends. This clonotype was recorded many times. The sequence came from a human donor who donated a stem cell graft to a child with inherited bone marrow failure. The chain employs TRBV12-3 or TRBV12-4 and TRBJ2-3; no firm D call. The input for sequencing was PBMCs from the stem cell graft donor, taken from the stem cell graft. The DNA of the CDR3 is TGTGCCAGCAGTTTAGGAAGACAATTCACAGATACGCAGTATTTT. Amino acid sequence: CASSLGRQFTDTQYF.